The T cell receptor (beta chain) under discussion was sequenced for a study of cytomegalovirus exposure and HLA in healthy donors. Use of 60 Vbeta and 13 Jbeta primers characterized the PCR. Using immunoSEQ multiplex PCR, the repertoire was profiled, and TCRdb retains in-frame clones only, with some absent. The sample carries roughly 150,000 clones, about 85% recorded once. The CDR3 has 14 amino acids. V gave up 1 base and J gave up 7 bases, with 9 bases separating them. Germline V gives CDR1 SGHRS, CDR2 YFSETQ. The sample holds a few counts of this clone. The gene calls are TRBV5-1 and TRBJ1-6, with D possibly matching TRBD1 (6 bases). Sequencing was carried out using PBMCs. This receptor was identified in a boy aged 2 to 10 in good health and CMV-seronegative. Here the CDR3 reads CASSLSDRNSPLHF. The CDR3 region has the DNA TGCGCCAGCAGCTTGAGCGACAGGAATTCACCCCTCCACTTT.